The 28 T cell receptor beta chains reported below all come from one sample, sequenced in a study of blood T cell repertoires in COVID-19. Using immunoSEQ multiplex PCR, the repertoire was profiled, and TCRdb retains in-frame clones only, with some absent. The table has about 140,000 clones, over 70% seen once. Sequencing input: peripheral blood. The origin of the receptors is a woman aged 45 to 65 with acute or convalescent COVID-19.

This clone came up once. V gene TRBV6-5 combines with J gene TRBJ2-7; D ambiguous. The V and J ends lost 5 bases and 3 bases respectively, with 11 bases between them. The CDR3 contains 13 residues. Germline lookup yields CDR1 MNHEY and CDR2 SVGAGI. The CDR3 sequence is CASSHPSYYEQYF. The CDR3 coding sequence is TGTGCCAGCAGTCATCCCTCCTACTACGAGCAGTACTTC.

The J gene is TRBJ1-5, the V gene TRBV19; a weak D match, TRBD1 (5 bases). Per the germline V gene, CDR1 is LNHDA and CDR2 is SQIVND (reference sequence). The CDR3 has 15 residues. The V end was cut by 5 bases, the J end by 3 bases, with 14 bases between. The CDR3 DNA sequence: TGTGCCAGTAGTCTTACATGGGGCTCCAATCAGCCCCAGCATTTT. Encoded protein: CASSLTWGSNQPQHF.

The chain employs TRBV27 and TRBJ2-3, with D maybe TRBD2 (6 bases). Germline assignment: CDR1 MNHEY and CDR2 SMNVEV (reference sequence). Deletions cut 1 base from V and 6 bases from J, with 17 bases between. There are 16 residues in the CDR3. CDR3 residues: CASSLWSGVEGDTQYF. CDR3 sequence (DNA): TGTGCCAGCAGTTTATGGTCGGGAGTTGAGGGGGATACGCAGTATTTT.

This chain connects TRBV19 to TRBJ1-5; 8 nucleotides line up with TRBD1. Germline values: CDR1 LNHDA, CDR2 SQIVND (reference sequence). The CDR3 runs to 13 residues. The V gene end was trimmed by 5 bases and the J gene end by 7 bases; junction bases not matched to a gene: 4. In nucleotides, the CDR3 is TGTGCCAGTAGTCCGACAGGGGAACAGCCCCAGCATTTT. Translation gives CASSPTGEQPQHF.

This chain's CDR3 is CAISDQLNYGYTF. The DNA of the CDR3 is TGTGCCATCAGTGATCAACTTAACTATGGCTACACCTTC. The rearrangement uses TRBV10-3 and TRBJ1-2; D gene uncertain. CDR3 size: 13 residues. The V and J ends lost 3 bases and 1 base respectively, with 6 bases between them. Looked up from germline, CDR1 is ENHRY and CDR2 is SYGVKD.

This chain links TRBV5-1 with TRBJ2-1; 7 positions agree with TRBD2. This CDR3 has 14 residues. Unmatched junction bases numbered 4, after V lost 3 bases and J lost 4 bases. Germline CDR1 and CDR2: SGHRS and YFSETQ. CDR3 in DNA: TGCGCCAGCAGCTCCCTAGCGGAGTACAATGAGCAGTTCTTC. It specifies CASSSLAEYNEQFF. The full variable domain, completed using reference TRBV5-1 and TRBJ2-1, is KAGVTQTPRYLIKTRGQQVTLSCSPISGHRSVSWYQQTPGQGLQFLFEYFSETQRNKGNFPGRFSGRQFSNSRSEMNVSTLELGDSALYLCASSSLAEYNEQFFGPGTRLTVL.

The J gene is TRBJ2-3, the V gene TRBV10-1, with 7 positions matching TRBD2. V trimming: 6 bases; J trimming: 2 bases; junction bases outside the gene matches: 11. This CDR3 spans 16 amino acids. From germline, CDR1 is WNHNN and CDR2 SYGVQD (reference sequence). CDR3 protein: CASSDPGGSSTDTQYF. The CDR3 DNA sequence: TGCGCCAGCAGCGACCCCGGGGGGTCTTCCACAGATACGCAGTATTTT.

This clone has only one observation. The chain joins TRBV27 to TRBJ2-1; 9 bases line up with TRBD1. Trimming at V came to 5 bases and at J to 6 bases, leaving 2 bases not matched to a gene. The CDR3 is made up of 13 amino acids. Per the germline V gene, CDR1 is MNHEY and CDR2 is SMNVEV (reference sequence). The CDR3 protein is CASSQDRGNEQFF. In DNA, the CDR3 is TGTGCCAGCAGTCAGGACAGGGGCAATGAGCAGTTCTTC.

J is TRBJ1-4 and V is TRBV7-9, with TRBD1 identical over 7 bases. This CDR3 is 17 amino acids long. Germline CDR1 is SEHNR and CDR2 is FQNEAQ (reference sequence). The V and J ends lost 1 base and 6 bases, in that order; junction bases with no gene match: 11. CDR3 sequence (DNA): TGTGCCAGCAGCTTAGGCTGGGGTACAGGGGATGATGAAAAACTGTTTTTT. Translating gives CASSLGWGTGDDEKLFF. The entire variable domain, with the rest obtained from reference TRBV7-9 and TRBJ1-4, is as follows: DTGVSQNPRHKITKRGQNVTFRCDPISEHNRLYWYRQTLGQGPEFLTYFQNEAQLEKSRLLSDRFSAERPKGSFSTLEIQRTEQGDSAMYLCASSLGWGTGDDEKLFFGSGTQLSVL.

This rearrangement joins TRBV19 to TRBJ1-6; D gene uncertain. The CDR3 consists of 13 residues. The V gene's germline CDR1 is LNHDA and CDR2 SQIVND (reference sequence). The V and J ends lost 4 bases and 7 bases respectively, with 8 bases between them. The DNA of the CDR3 is TGTGCCAGTAGTACCAGCGTGAATTCACCCCTCCACTTT. This sequence encodes CASSTSVNSPLHF.

The V gene is TRBV2, the J gene TRBJ2-4; TRBD2 is a possible D gene (6 bases). Trimming took 3 bases from V and 2 from J, leaving 8 bases between them. Germline lookup yields CDR1 SNHLY and CDR2 FYNNEI. The CDR3 has 14 residues. CDR3 region: CASSEEGPKNIQYF. CDR3 nucleotide sequence: TGTGCCAGCAGTGAGGAGGGCCCCAAAAACATTCAGTACTTC.

This chain links TRBV5-4 with TRBJ2-7; D might be TRBD1 (5 bases). Germline V gene sequence: CDR1 SGHNT, CDR2 YYREEE (reference sequence). The CDR3 is 14 amino acids. The ends were cut back, 0 bases at V and 0 bases at J, with 7 bases in the middle. The CDR3 loop reads CASSLGQRSYEQYF. For the CDR3, the DNA is TGTGCCAGCAGCTTGGGACAGCGCTCCTACGAGCAGTACTTC. Variable domain in full (rest from reference TRBV5-4 and TRBJ2-7): ETGVTQSPTHLIKTRGQQVTLRCSSQSGHNTVSWYQQALGQGPQFIFQYYREEENGRGNFPPRFSGLQFPNYSSELNVNALELDDSALYLCASSLGQRSYEQYFGPGTRLTVT.

The rearrangement uses TRBV28 and TRBJ2-7; TRBD1 matches at 9 bases. CDR1 is MDHEN, CDR2 SYDVKM, per germline. This CDR3 has 14 residues. V lost 5 bases and J lost 3; bases outside the gene matches: 5. The DNA of the CDR3 is TGTGCCAGCAGTACGGGGGGACAGGGCTACGAGCAGTACTTC. Its translation is CASSTGGQGYEQYF.

The chain has TRBV18 and TRBJ1-2, with D maybe TRBD1 (6 bases). V was clipped by 3 bases and J by 6 bases, with 17 bases between them. Germline V gene sequence: CDR1 KGHSH, CDR2 LQKENI. This CDR3 has 15 residues. CDR3 sequence: CASSPWPGGGNGYTF. The CDR3, as DNA: TGTGCCAGCTCACCGTGGCCGGGGGGCGGCAATGGCTACACCTTC.

This clone showed up just a few times. J is TRBJ2-2 and V is TRBV9; a weak D match, TRBD1 (6 bases). Germline V gene data show CDR1 as SGDLS and CDR2 as YYNGEE. The V and J ends lost 4 bases and 1 base respectively, with 11 bases between them. The CDR3 contains 15 residues. For the CDR3, the DNA is TGTGCCAGCAGCCTCTTACAGGGGAACACCGGGGAGCTGTTTTTT. Its protein is CASSLLQGNTGELFF.

V is TRBV14 and J is TRBJ1-6; D is ambiguous. Trimming left V 1 base short and J 9 bases short, with 10 bases between. The CDR3 consists of 14 residues. Germline assignment: CDR1 SGHDN and CDR2 FVKESK. The CDR3 coding sequence is TGTGCCAGCAGCCAAGCACCTTACACTTCACCCCTCCACTTT. Translation: CASSQAPYTSPLHF.

The J gene is TRBJ1-1, the V gene TRBV19; D uncertain. There are 15 residues in the CDR3. The V and J ends lost 2 bases and 6 bases respectively, with 16 bases between them. The germline V gene encodes CDR1 LNHDA and CDR2 SQIVND (reference sequence). DNA for the CDR3: TGTGCCAGTAGTATATCAGGTCTAGCGGCCTCTGAAGCTTTCTTT. Protein: CASSISGLAASEAFF.

The chain carries TRBV3-1 (or the pseudogene TRBV3-2) and TRBJ1-5; a possible D gene is TRBD1 (6 bases). This CDR3 has 12 residues. The ends were cut back, 5 bases at V and 13 bases at J, with 15 bases in the middle. Per the germline V gene, CDR1 is LGHDT and CDR2 is YNNKEL (reference sequence). CDR3 nucleotides: TGTGCCAGCAGCGCCAAAAACAGGGAACAGCATTTT. Translation: CASSAKNREQHF.

The chain couples TRBV27 to TRBJ1-5; possible D gene TRBD1, 6 bases. The germline gives CDR1 MNHEY, CDR2 SMNVEV (reference sequence). This CDR3 spans 16 amino acids. The V gene lost 3 bases and the J gene lost 0 bases, with 12 bases spanning the gap. The CDR3 region has the DNA TGTGCCAGCAGTTTGAGGGGGTTGGGTAGCAATCAGCCCCAGCATTTT. It yields the protein CASSLRGLGSNQPQHF.

V gene TRBV7-6 combines with J gene TRBJ2-2; the match to TRBD2 covers 7 bases. V lost 5 bases and J lost 2; bases outside the gene matches: 14. The CDR3 sequence is 18 residues long. The germline V gene encodes CDR1 SGHVS and CDR2 FNYEAQ. Written as DNA, the CDR3 is TGTGCCAGCAGCCGTAATATGGCGGGGACTACAAACACCGGGGAGCTGTTTTTT. Protein sequence: CASSRNMAGTTNTGELFF.

The chain uses TRBV5-4 and TRBJ2-1; 10 bases match TRBD2. CDR1 and CDR2 from the germline V gene are SGHNT and YYREEE (reference sequence). The CDR3 extends over 17 amino acids. The J segment lost 4 bases and the V segment lost 4 bases, leaving 11 bases of the junction unmatched. For the CDR3, the DNA is TGTGCCAGCAGCCCGGAACCTAGCGGGAGTGTGTACAATGAGCAGTTCTTC. Protein: CASSPEPSGSVYNEQFF.

The rearrangement uses TRBV3-1 (or the pseudogene TRBV3-2) and TRBJ1-1, with 12 bases identical to TRBD1. In germline, CDR1 is LGHDT, CDR2 YNNKEL (reference sequence). J was trimmed by 11 bases and V by 0 bases; bases with no gene match: 7. The CDR3 spans 15 residues. DNA for the CDR3: TGTGCCAGCAGCCAAGAGGGGACAGGGGGCGCGGATGCTTTCTTT. This encodes CASSQEGTGGADAFF.

This clone has a handful of counts. This chain connects TRBV19 to TRBJ1-2; D unresolved. Trimming pared 3 bases from V and 8 bases from J, leaving 13 bases between. There are 13 residues in the CDR3. Per germline, CDR1 LNHDA and CDR2 SQIVND (reference sequence). The chain's CDR3 is CASSIQASQGYTF. CDR3 bases: TGTGCCAGTAGTATCCAGGCGTCGCAAGGCTACACCTTC.

This chain links TRBV6-5 with TRBJ1-1, with TRBD1 matching over 9 bases. The CDR3 loop spans 15 amino acids. Germline CDR1 reads MNHEY; CDR2 reads SVGAGI. The V segment lost 4 bases and the J segment 5 bases; nucleotides outside the gene matches: 8. The CDR3 is CASSSRRDRATEAFF. Written as DNA, the CDR3 is TGTGCCAGCAGTTCCCGCCGGGACAGGGCTACTGAAGCTTTCTTT.

The rearrangement joins TRBV9 to TRBJ2-3; D is unresolved. Deletions cut 6 bases from V and 0 bases from J, with 8 bases between. This CDR3 region has 13 residues. The germline gives CDR1 SGDLS, CDR2 YYNGEE. For the CDR3, the DNA is TGTGCCAGCAACGCGTTAAGCACAGATACGCAGTATTTT. Translated: CASNALSTDTQYF.

The chain couples TRBV7-3 to TRBJ1-1, with D uncertain. The germline gives CDR1 SGHTA, CDR2 FQGTGA. The length of the CDR3 is 12 residues. Deletions cut 5 bases from V and 11 bases from J, with 15 bases between. The CDR3 DNA reads TGTGCCAGCAGCGCAGGAGGGCCGGAGGCTTTCTTT. It codes for CASSAGGPEAFF.

The genes are TRBV30 and TRBJ1-2; tentative D call: TRBD1 (5 bases). Germline V CDR1 and CDR2: GTSNPN, SVGIG (reference sequence). The V gene lost 1 base and the J gene lost 7 bases, with 10 bases spanning the gap. The CDR3 is 12 amino acids. The CDR3 reads CAWSGSGSGYTF. The CDR3 nucleotides are TGTGCCTGGAGTGGATCAGGGTCTGGCTACACCTTC.

CDR3: CASSLVGTVATYEQYF. In DNA, the CDR3 is TGTGCCAGCAGCTTAGTGGGGACAGTTGCCACCTACGAGCAGTACTTC. V and J are TRBV7-8 and TRBJ2-7, with 7 bases lining up with TRBD1. Germline-derived CDR1 and CDR2 are SGHVS and FQNEAQ. Trimming took 1 base from V and 2 from J; bases not matched to a gene: 8. This CDR3 comprises 16 residues.